The rows below give T cell receptor beta chains drawn from one sample of a study of blood T cell repertoires in COVID-19. Sequencing used immunoSEQ multiplex PCR; TCRdb keeps in-frame clones, though not all of them. The sample lists roughly 250,000 clones, approximately 90% seen once, with roughly 8.3% in the top ten. The sequenced material came from PBMCs or T cells enriched from blood (not recorded which). The receptors originated from a man aged 35-49 years who had recovered from COVID-19. CDR3s include the opening cysteine and the closing phenylalanine or tryptophan. A D gene is named only where the DNA matches it firmly. Only some rows state a clone size, as once, few, many or a class for expanded clones.

V gene,clone size,J gene,D gene,CDR3 length,CDR3 protein,CDR3 DNA
TRBV4-2,-,TRBJ1-1,TRBD1,12,CASSQGQHEAFF,TGTGCCAGCAGCCAGGGACAGCATGAAGCTTTCTTT
TRBV11-1,-,TRBJ2-5,-,13,CASTSAASETQYF,TGTGCCAGCACTAGTGCGGCGTCAGAGACCCAGTACTTC
TRBV18,few,TRBJ1-1,-,13,CASSYDQYTEAFF,TGTGCCAGCTCATACGATCAGTACACTGAAGCTTTCTTT
TRBV5-1,-,TRBJ1-6,TRBD1,14,CASRPSGGSSPLHF,TGCGCCAGCAGACCATCAGGGGGCAGTTCACCCCTCCACTTT
TRBV24-1,-,TRBJ2-2,TRBD2,16,CATSDYLAGAIGELFF,TGTGCCACCAGTGATTATCTAGCGGGAGCCATCGGGGAGCTGTTTTTT
TRBV27,-,TRBJ1-5,TRBD1,13,CANRGGINQPQHF,TGTGCCAACAGGGGGGGGATCAATCAGCCCCAGCATTTT
TRBV28,-,TRBJ2-6,-,15,CASITGVSGANVLTF,TGTGCCAGCATAACAGGAGTCTCTGGGGCCAACGTCCTGACTTTC
TRBV3-1/TRBV3-2,-,TRBJ2-7,-,12,CASSFSSYEQYF,TGTGCCAGCAGTTTTTCTTCCTACGAGCAGTACTTC
TRBV4-1,-,TRBJ1-6,-,19,CASSQDQSIPGFYNSPLHF,TGCGCCAGCAGCCAAGATCAATCGATCCCAGGGTTCTATAATTCACCCCTCCACTTT
TRBV19,-,TRBJ1-6,-,14,CASTTRDNNSPLHF,TGTGCCAGTACCACACGGGATAATAATTCACCCCTCCACTTT
TRBV5-6,once,TRBJ2-2,TRBD2,17,CASSLPIDSRGTGELFF,TGTGCCAGCAGCCTACCCATCGACTCGCGGGGGACCGGGGAGCTGTTTTTT
TRBV3-1/TRBV3-2,-,TRBJ2-7,-,15,CASSQDPGVAYEQYF,TGTGCCAGCAGCCAAGATCCGGGGGTGGCCTACGAGCAGTACTTC
TRBV21-1,-,TRBJ2-3,-,19,CASSSLTLRGTFSTDTQYF,TGTGCCAGCAGCAGCCTAACTCTTCGGGGGACCTTTAGCACAGATACGCAGTATTTT
TRBV7-3,-,TRBJ2-1,TRBD2,13,CASSPGLAGEQFF,TGTGCCAGCAGCCCCGGACTAGCGGGAGAGCAGTTCTTC
TRBV14,-,TRBJ2-3,-,20,CASSQDLGRDSDESTDTQYF,TGTGCCAGCAGCCAAGATCTAGGGCGAGATAGCGATGAGAGCACAGATACGCAGTATTTT
TRBV23-1,-,TRBJ2-2,TRBD2,16,CASSQSGLSNTGELFF,TGCGCCAGCAGTCAATCGGGACTATCAAACACCGGGGAGCTGTTTTTT
TRBV5-6,once,TRBJ1-1,-,14,CASSPIEQGTEAFF,TGTGCCAGCAGCCCCATCGAACAGGGCACTGAAGCTTTCTTT
TRBV12-5,-,TRBJ2-7,-,14,CASGFGAGSYEQYF,TGTGCTAGTGGTTTTGGAGCAGGGTCCTACGAGCAGTACTTC
TRBV11-1,-,TRBJ1-2,TRBD1,13,CASSQDRGSGYTF,TGTGCCAGCAGCCAGGACAGGGGTAGCGGCTACACCTTC
TRBV7-3,-,TRBJ2-1,TRBD1,14,CASSPGTGWNEQFF,TGTGCCAGCAGCCCCGGGACAGGGTGGAATGAGCAGTTCTTC
TRBV6-5,-,TRBJ2-5,TRBD2,15,CASSPGLAGAETQYF,TGTGCCAGCAGTCCCGGACTAGCGGGAGCGGAGACCCAGTACTTC
TRBV5-6,-,TRBJ2-1,TRBD2,15,CASSLESGGHNEQFF,TGTGCCAGCAGCTTGGAGTCGGGGGGACACAATGAGCAGTTCTTC
TRBV7-2,-,TRBJ2-1,TRBD2,14,CASSLGLAGIEQFF,TGTGCCAGCAGCTTGGGACTAGCGGGGATTGAGCAGTTCTTC
TRBV4-1,-,TRBJ1-1,-,14,CASSRIMTLSEAFF,TGCGCCAGCAGCCGAATCATGACACTCAGTGAAGCTTTCTTT
TRBV6-5,few,TRBJ1-6,-,16,CASSLTDSSYNSPLHF,TGTGCCAGCAGTTTAACAGACAGCTCCTATAATTCACCCCTCCACTTT
TRBV2,-,TRBJ1-5,-,12,CASSSGNQPQHF,TGTGCCAGCAGCTCGGGCAATCAGCCCCAGCATTTT
TRBV7-9,-,TRBJ2-3,-,15,CASSLGWSSTDTQYF,TGTGCCAGCAGCTTAGGTTGGAGTAGCACAGATACGCAGTATTTT
TRBV6-5,-,TRBJ2-7,-,15,CASSSYPGGTYEQYF,TGTGCCAGCAGTTCTTACCCCGGAGGAACCTACGAGCAGTACTTC
TRBV5-6,-,TRBJ1-6,-,16,CASSPAGGGGSSPLHF,TGTGCCAGCAGCCCTGCCGGGGGGGGCGGTAGTTCACCCCTCCACTTT
TRBV20-1,-,TRBJ2-4,TRBD2,16,CSASSVAGALKNIQYF,TGCAGTGCTAGTTCGGTAGCGGGAGCCCTCAAAAACATTCAGTACTTC
TRBV11-2,-,TRBJ1-6,-,15,CASSPSGAGNSPLHF,TGTGCCAGCAGTCCGTCAGGGGCGGGCAATTCACCCCTCCACTTT
TRBV9,-,TRBJ1-1,TRBD1,15,CASNEGQGPNTEAFF,TGTGCCAGCAACGAAGGACAGGGGCCGAACACTGAAGCTTTCTTT
TRBV7-2,-,TRBJ2-2,TRBD1,18,CASSFRRRDRANTGELFF,TGTGCCAGCAGCTTTCGGCGGAGAGACAGGGCGAACACCGGGGAGCTGTTTTTT
TRBV27,-,TRBJ1-5,-,13,CASSWQVNQPQHF,TGTGCCAGCAGTTGGCAGGTAAATCAGCCCCAGCATTTT
TRBV18,few,TRBJ1-2,-,15,CASSSRDTPNYGYTF,TGTGCCAGCTCATCCCGGGACACACCAAACTATGGCTACACCTTC
TRBV19,once,TRBJ2-2,TRBD2,12,CAGTSGIGELFF,TGTGCCGGGACTAGCGGGATCGGGGAGCTGTTTTTT
TRBV4-1,-,TRBJ1-2,-,13,CASSLDSNYGYTF,TGCGCCAGCAGCCTAGACAGTAACTATGGCTACACCTTC
TRBV7-7,-,TRBJ2-3,TRBD2,17,CASSRGLAGSSTDTQYF,TGTGCTAGCAGCCGGGGACTAGCGGGTTCTAGCACAGATACGCAGTATTTT
TRBV2,-,TRBJ1-4,-,11,CASSPGRKLFF,TGTGCCAGCAGCCCCGGTAGAAAACTGTTTTTT
TRBV5-1,-,TRBJ2-1,TRBD2,19,CASSLARWTSGGPYNEQFF,TGCGCCAGCAGCTTGGCCCGCTGGACTAGCGGGGGACCCTACAATGAGCAGTTCTTC
TRBV21-1,-,TRBJ1-1,-,13,CASRTTGGTEAFF,TGTGCCAGCAGGACGACAGGGGGCACTGAAGCTTTCTTT
TRBV5-1,-,TRBJ1-2,TRBD1,19,CASSLLGTGTGTVSYGYTF,TGCGCCAGCAGCTTGTTGGGTACCGGGACAGGGACCGTTAGTTATGGCTACACCTTC
TRBV5-1,-,TRBJ1-5,-,16,CASSLDPGRGPQPQHF,TGCGCCAGCAGCTTGGACCCGGGGAGGGGACCTCAGCCCCAGCATTTT
TRBV11-2,once,TRBJ2-3,-,10,CASEVDTQYF,TGTGCCAGCGAGGTTGATACGCAGTATTTT
TRBV9,-,TRBJ1-3,-,15,CASGRELLSGNTIYF,TGTGCCAGCGGACGGGAGCTTTTGTCTGGAAACACCATATATTTT
TRBV5-1,-,TRBJ2-3,-,16,CASSLTSGTSTDTQYF,TGCGCCAGCAGCTTGACCAGCGGAACTAGCACAGATACGCAGTATTTT
TRBV20-1,once,TRBJ2-1,-,15,CSASVRLAPYNEQFF,TGCAGTGCTAGTGTGCGGCTAGCCCCTTACAATGAGCAGTTCTTC
TRBV7-2,-,TRBJ1-1,TRBD1,14,CASSLSQGRTEAFF,TGTGCCAGCAGCTTATCACAGGGGCGTACTGAAGCTTTCTTT
TRBV19,-,TRBJ1-1,TRBD1,16,CASSSPSTGLDTEAFF,TGTGCCAGTAGTTCCCCCTCGACAGGGCTAGACACTGAAGCTTTCTTT
TRBV5-5,-,TRBJ2-7,TRBD1,16,CASSSATQGLAHEQYF,TGTGCCAGCAGCTCAGCTACACAGGGGCTCGCGCACGAGCAGTACTTC
TRBV20-1,-,TRBJ2-7,-,20,CSASQVRVNRDGSVSYEQYF,TGCAGTGCTAGTCAGGTTAGGGTGAACAGGGATGGGAGCGTCTCCTACGAGCAGTACTTC
TRBV7-2,-,TRBJ1-1,TRBD1,15,CASSLGGQGYTEAFF,TGTGCCAGCAGCTTAGGGGGACAGGGTTACACTGAAGCTTTCTTT
TRBV5-4,-,TRBJ2-2,-,15,CASSLAGPGAGELFF,TGTGCCAGCAGCTTGGCGGGGCCGGGGGCCGGGGAGCTGTTTTTT
TRBV3-1/TRBV3-2,-,TRBJ2-4,-,15,CASSHPSGRLGIQYF,TGTGCCAGCAGCCATCCTTCGGGTCGGCTGGGCATTCAGTACTTC
TRBV7-8,-,TRBJ2-2,-,16,CASSLTGTTTTGELFF,TGTGCCAGCAGCCTCACCGGGACAACAACAACCGGGGAGCTGTTTTTT
TRBV5-1,-,TRBJ1-3,TRBD1,13,CASSFGDSSAIYF,TGCGCCAGCAGCTTCGGGGACAGTTCTGCCATATATTTT
TRBV6-5,-,TRBJ2-1,-,13,CASGESSYNEQFF,TGTGCCAGCGGAGAGAGCTCCTACAATGAGCAGTTCTTC